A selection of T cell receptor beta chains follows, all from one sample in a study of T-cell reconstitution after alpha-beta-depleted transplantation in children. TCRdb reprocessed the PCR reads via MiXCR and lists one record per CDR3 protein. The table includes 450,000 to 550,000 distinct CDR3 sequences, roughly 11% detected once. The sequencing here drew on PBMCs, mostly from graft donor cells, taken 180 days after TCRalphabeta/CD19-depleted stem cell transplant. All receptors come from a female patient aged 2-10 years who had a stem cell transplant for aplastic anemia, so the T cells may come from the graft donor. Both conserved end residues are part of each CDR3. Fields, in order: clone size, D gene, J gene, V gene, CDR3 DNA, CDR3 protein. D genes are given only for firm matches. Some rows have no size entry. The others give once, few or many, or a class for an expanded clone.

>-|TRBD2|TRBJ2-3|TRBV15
TGTGCCACCAGCAGAGATCTGACCGGGAGGCGGAGCACAGATACGCAGTATTTT
CATSRDLTGRRSTDTQYF
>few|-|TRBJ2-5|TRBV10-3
TGTGCCATCAGTGAGTTACTTCAAGAGACCCAGTACTTC
CAISELLQETQYF
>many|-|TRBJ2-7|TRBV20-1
TGCAGTGCTAGAGATGGGAAAAGCAGGACCTACGAGCAGTACTTC
CSARDGKSRTYEQYF
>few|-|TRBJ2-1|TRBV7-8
TGTGCCAGCAGCTTCAGCTCAAGCAATGAGCAGTTCTTC
CASSFSSSNEQFF
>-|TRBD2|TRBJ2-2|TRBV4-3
TGCGCCAGCAGCCAAGACGGGGGCCAGCGGGGGTACCGGGTGAAGCTGTTTTTT
CASSQDGGQRGYRVKLFF
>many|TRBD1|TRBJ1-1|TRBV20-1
TGCAGTGCGAGAGGGACAGCGCACACTGAAGCTTTCTTT
CSARGTAHTEAFF
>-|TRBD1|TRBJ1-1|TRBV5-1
TGCGCCAGCAGCTTGGCCAAATTAGGGGGCGGTGGCACTGAAGCTTTCTTT
CASSLAKLGGGGTEAFF
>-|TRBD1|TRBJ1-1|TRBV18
TGTGCCAGCTCACCCTACGGAGGGCAGGGGGCGTTTATGAACACTGAAGCTTTCTTT
CASSPYGGQGAFMNTEAFF
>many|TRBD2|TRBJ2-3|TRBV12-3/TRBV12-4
TGTGCCGGGTCCAGCGGGAGGGATACGCAGTATTTT
CAGSSGRDTQYF
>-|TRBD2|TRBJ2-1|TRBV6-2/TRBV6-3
TGTGCCAGCATCCCCCGGGCGGGAGTTATAAGGGCGAGGGACAATGAGCAGTTCTTC
CASIPRAGVIRARDNEQFF
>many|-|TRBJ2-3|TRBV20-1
TGCAGTGCTGGGTATACGCAGTATTTT
CSAGYTQYF
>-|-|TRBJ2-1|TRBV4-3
TGCGCCACCTCATATAGCTCCTACAATGAGCAGTTCTTC
CATSYSSYNEQFF
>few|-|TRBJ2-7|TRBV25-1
TGTGCCAGCAGTGAAGGGATCGAGCAGTACTTC
CASSEGIEQYF
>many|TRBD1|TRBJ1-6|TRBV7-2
TGTGCCAGCAGCTTACTTCAGGGGGATAATTCACCCCTCCACTTT
CASSLLQGDNSPLHF
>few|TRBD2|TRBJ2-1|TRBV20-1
TGCAGTACCTCGGGAGGAAGCTCCTACAATGAGCAGTTCTTC
CSTSGGSSYNEQFF
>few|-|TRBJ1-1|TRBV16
TGTGCCAGCGGCCTGGGACGCTACCTGAACACTGAAGCTTTCTTT
CASGLGRYLNTEAFF
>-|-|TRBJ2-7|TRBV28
TGTGCCAGCAGTTTAATGTCCTACGAGCAGTACTTC
CASSLMSYEQYF